The rows below give T cell receptor beta chains drawn from one sample of a study of blood T cell repertoires in COVID-19. Measured with immunoSEQ multiplex PCR; TCRdb has only the in-frame clones, and not every one. The sample has over 65,000 clones; 88% are singletons. Sample: peripheral blood. The source is a woman aged 55-70 years with acute or convalescent COVID-19. Both conserved end residues are part of each CDR3. Each record gives: clone size, V gene, J gene, D gene, CDR3 protein, CDR3 DNA. D genes are given only for firm matches. Clone size, where shown, is once, few, many, or a class for clones that have expanded.

clone_size: .
v_call: TRBV5-6
j_call: TRBJ1-2
d_call: .
cdr3_aa: CASSLVGVDYGYTF
cdr3_nt: TGTGCCAGCAGCTTAGTAGGGGTGGACTATGGCTACACCTTC

clone_size: once
v_call: TRBV5-1
j_call: TRBJ1-1
d_call: .
cdr3_aa: CASSLESVLNTEAFF
cdr3_nt: TGCGCCAGCAGCTTGGAAAGCGTCTTGAACACTGAAGCTTTCTTT

clone_size: .
v_call: TRBV2
j_call: TRBJ1-1
d_call: TRBD1
cdr3_aa: CASSPRTGQAEAFF
cdr3_nt: TGTGCCAGCAGCCCAAGGACAGGTCAGGCTGAAGCTTTCTTT

clone_size: .
v_call: TRBV11-2
j_call: TRBJ2-3
d_call: .
cdr3_aa: CASSLGGWSTDTQYF
cdr3_nt: TGTGCCAGCAGCTTAGGGGGCTGGAGCACAGATACGCAGTATTTT

clone_size: .
v_call: TRBV29-1
j_call: TRBJ1-5
d_call: .
cdr3_aa: CSAGGVNQPQHF
cdr3_nt: TGCAGCGCCGGGGGGGTAAATCAGCCCCAGCATTTT

clone_size: once
v_call: TRBV10-3
j_call: TRBJ2-1
d_call: TRBD2
cdr3_aa: CAISEGLAGMGDEQFF
cdr3_nt: TGTGCCATCAGTGAAGGTCTAGCGGGAATGGGCGATGAGCAGTTCTTC

clone_size: .
v_call: TRBV6-2/TRBV6-3
j_call: TRBJ1-6
d_call: TRBD1
cdr3_aa: CASSFTGQYNSPLHF
cdr3_nt: TGTGCCAGCAGTTTCACGGGACAGTATAATTCACCCCTCCACTTT

clone_size: .
v_call: TRBV19
j_call: TRBJ1-2
d_call: .
cdr3_aa: CASSPPGSDGYTF
cdr3_nt: TGTGCCAGTAGTCCGCCAGGCAGTGATGGCTACACCTTC

clone_size: .
v_call: TRBV19
j_call: TRBJ2-1
d_call: TRBD2
cdr3_aa: CASSIGGRATEQFF
cdr3_nt: TGTGCCAGTAGTATAGGGGGGAGGGCCACCGAGCAGTTCTTC

clone_size: .
v_call: TRBV5-6
j_call: TRBJ2-1
d_call: .
cdr3_aa: CASSLRRYNEQFF
cdr3_nt: TGTGCCAGCAGCTTGCGGCGGTACAATGAGCAGTTCTTC

clone_size: .
v_call: TRBV4-2
j_call: TRBJ2-1
d_call: TRBD2
cdr3_aa: CASSQDPLAGVANEQFF
cdr3_nt: TGTGCCAGCAGCCAAGATCCCCTAGCGGGAGTGGCCAATGAGCAGTTCTTC

clone_size: .
v_call: TRBV28
j_call: TRBJ1-2
d_call: TRBD1
cdr3_aa: CASKVGQVNGYTF
cdr3_nt: TGTGCCAGCAAAGTGGGACAGGTGAATGGCTACACCTTC

clone_size: .
v_call: TRBV15
j_call: TRBJ2-1
d_call: TRBD2
cdr3_aa: CATSRGRTSADEQFF
cdr3_nt: TGTGCCACCAGCAGAGGAAGGACTAGCGCCGATGAGCAGTTCTTC

clone_size: few
v_call: TRBV15
j_call: TRBJ2-1
d_call: .
cdr3_aa: CASRSESYNEQFF
cdr3_nt: TGTGCCAGTAGGAGCGAGTCCTACAATGAGCAGTTCTTC

clone_size: once
v_call: TRBV9
j_call: TRBJ1-4
d_call: TRBD1
cdr3_aa: CASSVNTGGGSEKLFF
cdr3_nt: TGTGCCAGCAGCGTAAACACAGGGGGCGGGAGTGAAAAACTGTTTTTT

clone_size: .
v_call: TRBV12-3/TRBV12-4
j_call: TRBJ1-2
d_call: .
cdr3_aa: CASSFWQGDGYTF
cdr3_nt: TGTGCCAGCAGTTTTTGGCAGGGTGATGGCTACACCTTC

clone_size: .
v_call: TRBV5-1
j_call: TRBJ1-2
d_call: TRBD1
cdr3_aa: CASSRGQNYGYTF
cdr3_nt: TGCGCCAGCAGCCGGGGACAGAACTATGGCTACACCTTC

clone_size: .
v_call: TRBV7-9
j_call: TRBJ1-5
d_call: .
cdr3_aa: CASSRDTSNQPQHF
cdr3_nt: TGTGCCAGCAGCCGAGACACTTCCAATCAGCCCCAGCATTTT

clone_size: .
v_call: TRBV25-1
j_call: TRBJ2-3
d_call: TRBD1
cdr3_aa: CASSEWTGAADTQYF
cdr3_nt: TGTGCCAGCAGTGAATGGACAGGGGCGGCAGATACGCAGTATTTT

clone_size: .
v_call: TRBV7-8
j_call: TRBJ1-3
d_call: .
cdr3_aa: CASSPWAGSGNTIYF
cdr3_nt: TGTGCCAGCAGCCCGTGGGCAGGGTCTGGAAACACCATATATTTT

clone_size: .
v_call: TRBV5-1
j_call: TRBJ1-1
d_call: .
cdr3_aa: CASRAGALGTEAFF
cdr3_nt: TGCGCCAGCAGGGCAGGGGCATTGGGCACTGAAGCTTTCTTT

clone_size: .
v_call: TRBV11-2
j_call: TRBJ2-5
d_call: .
cdr3_aa: CASSLDGAGFQETQYF
cdr3_nt: TGTGCCAGCAGCTTAGACGGTGCGGGGTTCCAAGAGACCCAGTACTTC

clone_size: .
v_call: TRBV7-2
j_call: TRBJ1-5
d_call: .
cdr3_aa: CASSRSGTWPQHF
cdr3_nt: TGTGCCAGCAGCCGGTCAGGGACTTGGCCCCAGCATTTT

clone_size: .
v_call: TRBV11-2
j_call: TRBJ2-1
d_call: .
cdr3_aa: CASSLVGGFSYNEQFF
cdr3_nt: TGTGCCAGCAGCTTAGTTGGAGGTTTCTCCTACAATGAGCAGTTCTTC

clone_size: .
v_call: TRBV19
j_call: TRBJ2-1
d_call: TRBD2
cdr3_aa: CASIGLAGRNEQFF
cdr3_nt: TGTGCCAGTATCGGACTAGCGGGGCGCAATGAGCAGTTCTTC

clone_size: .
v_call: TRBV13
j_call: TRBJ1-1
d_call: TRBD1
cdr3_aa: CASSGRTGFSEAFF
cdr3_nt: TGTGCCAGCAGCGGACGGACAGGCTTCTCTGAAGCTTTCTTT

clone_size: .
v_call: TRBV5-1
j_call: TRBJ1-2
d_call: TRBD1
cdr3_aa: CASSPGQGSYGYTF
cdr3_nt: TGCGCCAGCAGCCCGGGACAGGGTTCCTATGGCTACACCTTC

clone_size: .
v_call: TRBV28
j_call: TRBJ2-1
d_call: .
cdr3_aa: CASSLTSKRNEQFF
cdr3_nt: TGTGCCAGCAGTTTAACTAGTAAGCGCAATGAGCAGTTCTTC

clone_size: .
v_call: TRBV28
j_call: TRBJ2-1
d_call: .
cdr3_aa: CASSLLVSSYNEQFF
cdr3_nt: TGTGCCAGCAGTTTATTAGTGAGCTCCTACAATGAGCAGTTCTTC

clone_size: .
v_call: TRBV2
j_call: TRBJ2-2
d_call: .
cdr3_aa: CASSDESTGELFF
cdr3_nt: TGTGCCAGCAGTGACGAGTCCACCGGGGAGCTGTTTTTT

clone_size: .
v_call: TRBV6-5
j_call: TRBJ2-2
d_call: .
cdr3_aa: CASRGYTGELFF
cdr3_nt: TGTGCTTCGAGGGGGTACACCGGGGAGCTGTTTTTT

clone_size: .
v_call: TRBV3-1/TRBV3-2
j_call: TRBJ1-3
d_call: .
cdr3_aa: CASSQDFGGSGNTIYF
cdr3_nt: TGTGCCAGCAGCCAAGATTTCGGGGGCTCTGGAAACACCATATATTTT

clone_size: .
v_call: TRBV5-3
j_call: TRBJ2-3
d_call: .
cdr3_aa: CARSLEAGSGTDTQYF
cdr3_nt: TGTGCCAGAAGCTTGGAGGCGGGGTCGGGCACAGATACGCAGTATTTT

clone_size: .
v_call: TRBV27
j_call: TRBJ2-4
d_call: .
cdr3_aa: CASSRTMIAKNIQYF
cdr3_nt: TGTGCCAGCAGCCGAACTATGATAGCCAAAAACATTCAGTACTTC

clone_size: .
v_call: TRBV7-8
j_call: TRBJ1-5
d_call: .
cdr3_aa: CASSTQISNQPQHF
cdr3_nt: TGTGCCAGCAGCACCCAGATTAGCAATCAGCCCCAGCATTTT

clone_size: .
v_call: TRBV7-2
j_call: TRBJ1-1
d_call: .
cdr3_aa: CASTMGGNTEAFF
cdr3_nt: TGTGCCAGCACTATGGGGGGGAACACTGAAGCTTTCTTT

clone_size: .
v_call: TRBV9
j_call: TRBJ2-2
d_call: TRBD2
cdr3_aa: CASSVSGTYTGELFF
cdr3_nt: TGTGCCAGCAGCGTTAGCGGGACTTACACCGGGGAGCTGTTTTTT

clone_size: .
v_call: TRBV12-1
j_call: TRBJ1-3
d_call: .
cdr3_aa: CASSFGLGASGNTIYF
cdr3_nt: .

clone_size: .
v_call: TRBV6-5
j_call: TRBJ1-5
d_call: .
cdr3_aa: CASSYIGGGDQPQHF
cdr3_nt: TGTGCCAGCAGTTACATCGGGGGAGGGGATCAGCCCCAGCATTTT

clone_size: .
v_call: TRBV6-5
j_call: TRBJ1-3
d_call: .
cdr3_aa: CASSLRDTSGNTIYF
cdr3_nt: TGTGCCAGCAGCCTCCGGGACACCTCTGGAAACACCATATATTTT

clone_size: .
v_call: TRBV5-1
j_call: TRBJ2-3
d_call: TRBD2
cdr3_aa: CASSLTGLAGVDTQYF
cdr3_nt: TGCGCCAGCAGCCTGACGGGACTAGCGGGAGTAGATACGCAGTATTTT

clone_size: .
v_call: TRBV4-3
j_call: TRBJ1-3
d_call: .
cdr3_aa: CASSQVPGSSGNTIYF
cdr3_nt: TGCGCCAGCAGCCAAGTCCCAGGGTCCTCTGGAAACACCATATATTTT

clone_size: .
v_call: TRBV2
j_call: TRBJ2-2
d_call: .
cdr3_aa: CASSVQANTGELFF
cdr3_nt: TGTGCCAGCAGTGTTCAGGCGAACACCGGGGAGCTGTTTTTT

clone_size: .
v_call: TRBV19
j_call: TRBJ1-1
d_call: .
cdr3_aa: CASGGGTEAFF
cdr3_nt: TGTGCCAGTGGGGGGGGCACTGAAGCTTTCTTT